Below are 11 T cell receptor beta chains sequenced from a single sample in a study of blood T cell repertoires in COVID-19. Profiled with immunoSEQ multiplex PCR; TCRdb holds only in-frame clones, not every one. Among a few hundred thousand clones listed, approximately 88% were seen once. What was sequenced was peripheral blood. Receptor source: a woman in her 70s with COVID-19, enrolled during active disease.

This clone was seen just once. The V and J genes are TRBV6-5 and TRBJ2-7; possible D gene TRBD1, 5 bases. V lost 6 bases to trimming and J lost 3 bases, with 15 bases between them. This CDR3 contains 14 residues. The germline V gene encodes CDR1 MNHEY and CDR2 SVGAGI. The CDR3 loop is CASSQGFFIYEQYF. DNA for the CDR3: TGTGCCAGCAGCCAGGGTTTTTTCATCTACGAGCAGTACTTC.

The chain combines TRBV19 with TRBJ1-1; TRBD1 agrees at 8 bases. V trimming: 2 bases; J trimming: 4 bases; junction bases outside the gene matches: 9. The germline V gene has CDR1 LNHDA and CDR2 SQIVND (reference sequence). The CDR3 runs to 16 residues. DNA for the CDR3: TGTGCCAGTAGTATAAAGACAGGGGTCGGGTTCACTGAAGCTTTCTTT. Amino acids: CASSIKTGVGFTEAFF.

The V gene is TRBV5-1, the J gene TRBJ1-5, with 7 positions matching TRBD1. The CDR3 spans 15 residues. Trimming cost V 5 bases and J 3 bases; bases outside gene matches: 8. The germline CDR1 and CDR2 sequences are SGHRS and YFSETQ. This chain's CDR3 is CASSRTGEFNQPQHF. In DNA, the CDR3 is TGCGCCAGCAGTCGGACAGGAGAGTTCAATCAGCCCCAGCATTTT.

The genes are TRBV11-2 and TRBJ1-1, with D perhaps TRBD1 (6 bases). Per the germline V gene, CDR1 is SGHAT and CDR2 is FQNNGV. Trimming took off 6 bases at V and 1 base at J, with 9 bases between the two ends. The CDR3 runs 13 residues. DNA for the CDR3: TGTGCCAGCAGGGGGACACCGAACACTGAAGCTTTCTTT. It encodes CASRGTPNTEAFF.

The V and J genes are TRBV2 and TRBJ2-3; D not certain. V lost 10 bases and J lost 4, with 6 bases in between. Germline lookup yields CDR1 SNHLY and CDR2 FYNNEI. The CDR3 has 10 amino acids. The CDR3 protein is CAILADTQYF. CDR3 bases: TGTGCCATCCTAGCAGATACGCAGTATTTT.

The rearrangement uses TRBV28 and TRBJ1-1; D is possibly TRBD1 (6 bases). The CDR3 contains 14 residues. Germline-derived CDR1 and CDR2 are MDHEN and SYDVKM. V shed 1 base and J shed 4 bases, with 10 bases lying between them. The chain's CDR3 is CASSLSGEGTEAFF. CDR3 DNA sequence: TGTGCCAGCAGTTTATCAGGGGAGGGCACTGAAGCTTTCTTT.

The chain is built from TRBV7-3 and TRBJ2-3, with D perhaps matching TRBD2 (7 bases). CDR1 and CDR2 (germline): SGHTA, FQGTGA. Trimming pared 2 bases from V and 1 base from J, leaving 10 bases between. This CDR3 is 15 amino acids long. The CDR3 sequence is CASSLGGAGTDTQYF. The CDR3 DNA reads TGTGCCAGCAGCTTAGGGGGGGCCGGCACAGATACGCAGTATTTT.

The rearrangement uses TRBV4-1 and TRBJ1-2, with 8 positions matching TRBD1. The length of the CDR3 is 14 residues. With 4 bases clipped from V and 0 bases from J, the junction kept 1 base outside the gene matches. Germline CDR1 reads MGHRA; CDR2 reads YSYEKL. DNA for the CDR3: TGCGCCAGCAGCCGGACAGGGACTAACTATGGCTACACCTTC. It is translated as CASSRTGTNYGYTF.

This clone has just one count. The rearrangement links TRBV10-3 to TRBJ2-7, with D maybe TRBD1 (6 bases). The germline CDR1 and CDR2 sequences are ENHRY and SYGVKD. The CDR3 loop spans 13 amino acids. The V and J ends lost 6 bases and 3 bases respectively, with 12 bases between them. CDR3 loop: CAIRETGRYEQYF. CDR3 nucleotide sequence: TGTGCCATCAGAGAAACAGGGCGCTACGAGCAGTACTTC.

The chain recombines TRBV19 with TRBJ2-7, with D possibly matching TRBD1 (6 bases). Germline assignment: CDR1 LNHDA and CDR2 SQIVND (reference sequence). V dropped 6 bases and J dropped 3 bases, with 12 bases sitting between them. The CDR3 loop spans 13 amino acids. CDR3 DNA sequence: TGTGCCAGTAGCCCACAGGGTGGCTACGAGCAGTACTTC. Translating it yields CASSPQGGYEQYF.

This sequence joins TRBV11-3 and TRBJ2-7; perhaps TRBD2 as D (5 bases). Germline-derived CDR1 and CDR2 are SGHNT and YENEEA. CDR3 length equals 15 residues. The ends were cut back, 1 base at V and 2 bases at J, with 12 bases in the middle. The CDR3 is CASSLGGSIAYEQYF. CDR3 DNA sequence: TGTGCCAGCAGCTTAGGAGGGTCCATAGCCTACGAGCAGTACTTC.